The next 31 T cell receptor beta chains were all read from a single sample in a study of CXCR3-negative and CXCR3-positive naive CD8 T cells. No cognate antigen is known for these TCRs. TRB cDNA was prepared as libraries by UMI-labeled 5' RACE. TCRdb re-called the 5' RACE reads, yielding one record per CDR3 amino acid sequence without DNA. This sample's table reports under 150,000 distinct CDR3 sequences. Study conclusions and caveats: Against CXCR3-negative naive cells, CXCR3-positive naive cells showed more hydrophobic TRB CDR3s.

The sample taken for sequencing was naive CXCR3+ CD8+ T cells from blood. This sample's subset: CD45RO-CCR7+CD27+CD95- naive CD8+ T cells expressing CXCR3 (TNR3+). These receptors came from a human donor in good health. Some clones in this sample may be carry-over from other donors' samples.

CDR3 protein: CASSPGTSGSRPQETQYF. This chain joins TRBV7-3 and TRBJ2-5; TCRdb outputs TRBD2, but without DNA this stays unchecked. Germline V gives CDR1 SGHTA, CDR2 FQGTGA. This CDR3 is 18 amino acids long.

The chain is built from TRBV6-1 and TRBJ1-1. The CDR3 loop spans 14 amino acids. Germline assignment: CDR1 MNHNS and CDR2 SASEGT. The chain's CDR3 is CAGSEVGLGFEAFF.

This sequence joins TRBV29-1 and TRBJ2-2. CDR1 is SQVTM and CDR2 is ANQGSEA in the germline V gene. The CDR3 sequence is 14 residues long. The CDR3 loop reads CSVEEPLYTGELFF.

V is TRBV29-1 and J is TRBJ2-7; TCRdb names TRBD1, which stays unverified in the absence of DNA. This CDR3 contains 15 residues. CDR1 is SQVTM, CDR2 ANQGSEA, per germline. The CDR3 sequence is CSVNPPDRPLYEQYF.

The chain uses TRBV29-1 and TRBJ1-4; lacking DNA, the TRBD1 call made by TCRdb goes unchecked. This CDR3 contains 17 residues. CDR1 is SQVTM, CDR2 ANQGSEA, per germline. CDR3 region: CSVETGQGAVTNEKLFF.

The chain couples TRBV9 to TRBJ2-1; TCRdb's D gene call, TRBD2, goes unchecked for lack of DNA. The CDR3 length is 16 residues. The germline V gene has CDR1 SGDLS and CDR2 YYNGEE. CDR3: CASSVHTSGSGNEQFF.

The genes are TRBV29-1 and TRBJ2-3; TCRdb indicates TRBD2, and absent DNA this call remains unverified. CDR3 length: 14 residues. Germline lookup yields CDR1 SQVTM and CDR2 ANQGSEA. This CDR3 reads CSVALAGGTDTQYF.

The V gene is TRBV9, the J gene TRBJ2-1; the D call of TRBD2 rests on TCRdb alone, since no DNA is present to check it. Germline loops: CDR1 SGDLS, CDR2 YYNGEE. The CDR3 is 15 residues long. The CDR3 spells CASSPPGGEYNEQFF.

This sequence joins TRBV4-1 and TRBJ2-7; the D gene TCRdb calls, TRBD2, cannot be checked with no DNA. The CDR3 has 14 residues. The germline CDR1 and CDR2 sequences are MGHRA and YSYEKL. CDR3 sequence reads: CASSHRPSGFEQYF.

The chain couples TRBV4-3 to TRBJ1-2. The germline V gene has CDR1 LGHNA and CDR2 YSLEER. The CDR3 is 15 amino acids. This CDR3 is CASSLSRRTNYGYTF.

V usage is TRBV13 and J usage is TRBJ2-1; TCRdb indicates TRBD1, and absent DNA this call remains unverified. CDR3 length equals 19 residues. In germline, CDR1 is PRHDT, CDR2 FYEKMQ (reference sequence). CDR3: CASSLLAAGVSGGYNEQFF. Full variable domain (rest looked up from reference TRBV13 and TRBJ2-1): AAGVIQSPRHLIKEKRETATLKCYPIPRHDTVYWYQQGPGQDPQFLISFYEKMQSDKGSIPDRFSAQQFSDYHSELNMSSLELGDSALYFCASSLLAAGVSGGYNEQFFGPGTRLTVL.

This sequence joins TRBV29-1 and TRBJ2-7. The CDR3 is 13 residues long. CDR1 is SQVTM, CDR2 ANQGSEA, per germline. CDR3 in amino acids: CSVESAESYEQYF.

The chain uses TRBV4-2 and TRBJ2-7; absent DNA, TCRdb's TRBD2 call cannot be checked. Germline CDR1 and CDR2: LGHNA and YNFKEQ. The CDR3 is 12 amino acids. This chain's CDR3 is CASSFPGLEQYF.

CDR3 protein: CASSEAHERSFYNEQFF. V and J are TRBV2 and TRBJ2-1. The CDR3 contains 17 residues. CDR1 and CDR2 (germline): SNHLY, FYNNEI.

CDR3 region: CSAFPGPDGEQFF. The chain carries TRBV20-1 and TRBJ2-1; the TCRdb D gene call, TRBD1, has no DNA to confirm it. The CDR3 sequence is 13 residues long. Germline V lookup: CDR1 DFQATT, CDR2 SNEGSKA (reference sequence).

The chain couples TRBV27 to TRBJ2-6. This CDR3 has 17 residues. Germline loops: CDR1 MNHEY, CDR2 SMNVEV (reference sequence). The CDR3 spells CASSLLPGSSGANVLTF.

The chain combines TRBV3-1 with TRBJ2-7. Per the germline V gene, CDR1 is LGHDT and CDR2 is YNNKEL (reference sequence). This CDR3 is 15 amino acids long. The CDR3 protein is CASSQDGSGLLEQYF.

The chain combines TRBV11-2 with TRBJ2-1; TCRdb's D call, TRBD1, is unchecked because there is no DNA. The length of the CDR3 is 13 residues. Germline CDR1 and CDR2: SGHAT and FQNNGV. CDR3 protein: CASSLDSGQQQFF.

The genes are TRBV29-1 and TRBJ2-4; TCRdb's D call, TRBD1, is unchecked because there is no DNA. This CDR3 region has 14 residues. The germline gives CDR1 SQVTM, CDR2 ANQGSEA. This chain's CDR3 is CSVEDGQWENIQYF.

The chain recombines TRBV4-2 with TRBJ2-7. The CDR3 contains 13 residues. Germline CDR1 and CDR2: LGHNA and YNFKEQ. CDR3 loop: CASSQSLHYEQYF.

The V and J genes are TRBV7-3 and TRBJ2-7; TCRdb picks TRBD1, but there is no DNA to check that call. This CDR3 is 16 amino acids long. Germline CDR1 SGHTA, CDR2 FQGTGA. The chain's CDR3 is CASSGRTGGSSYEQYF.

The V and J genes are TRBV4-2 and TRBJ1-6. There are 18 residues in the CDR3. Germline CDR1 and CDR2: LGHNA and YNFKEQ. The CDR3 sequence: CASSQESPSDSYNSRLHF.

The chain carries TRBV2 and TRBJ2-2; TCRdb names TRBD1, which stays unverified in the absence of DNA. CDR1 is SNHLY and CDR2 is FYNNEI in the germline V gene. The CDR3 extends over 15 amino acids. The CDR3 loop is CASSEGQGNTGELFF.

The chain combines TRBV24-1 with TRBJ1-5; no DNA is available, so the TRBD1 call from TCRdb remains unchecked. Germline V lookup: CDR1 KGHDR, CDR2 SFDVKD. The CDR3 has 12 residues. CDR3 sequence: CATSDATGDQHF.

The chain employs TRBV5-4 and TRBJ2-1; TCRdb designates TRBD2, a call that cannot be tested without DNA. Germline values: CDR1 SGHNT, CDR2 YYREEE (reference sequence). This CDR3 region has 17 residues. This CDR3 is CASSLSDTGGANNEQFF.

The chain links TRBV6-6 to TRBJ1-1. This CDR3 contains 12 residues. Germline V CDR1 and CDR2: MNHNY, SVGAGI (reference sequence). This chain's CDR3 is CASKALDTEAFF.

The rearrangement joins TRBV15 to TRBJ1-5; the TCRdb D gene call, TRBD1, has no DNA to confirm it. Germline-derived CDR1 and CDR2 are LNHNV and YYDKDF (reference sequence). The CDR3 runs 15 residues. CDR3 sequence reads: CATSRGGGSNQPQHF.

The chain employs TRBV5-4 and TRBJ2-1; TCRdb outputs TRBD1, but without DNA this stays unchecked. The CDR3 has 14 amino acids. From germline, CDR1 is SGHNT and CDR2 YYREEE (reference sequence). CDR3: CASSAGQGINEQFF.

The chain is built from TRBV29-1 and TRBJ1-1; TCRdb gives TRBD1 as the D gene, but with no DNA this cannot be confirmed. The CDR3 is made up of 16 amino acids. Germline lookup yields CDR1 SQVTM and CDR2 ANQGSEA. The CDR3: CSVEDPSGQGGTEAFF.

The chain uses TRBV9 and TRBJ2-7. The CDR3 length is 13 residues. CDR1 is SGDLS and CDR2 is YYNGEE in the germline V gene. CDR3 loop: CASSVGASDEQYF.

V is TRBV20-1 and J is TRBJ2-7; the TCRdb call, TRBD1, lacks DNA for checking. The CDR3 extends over 14 amino acids. Germline CDR1 and CDR2: DFQATT and SNEGSKA (reference sequence). The CDR3 loop is CSARPPGEVYEQYF.